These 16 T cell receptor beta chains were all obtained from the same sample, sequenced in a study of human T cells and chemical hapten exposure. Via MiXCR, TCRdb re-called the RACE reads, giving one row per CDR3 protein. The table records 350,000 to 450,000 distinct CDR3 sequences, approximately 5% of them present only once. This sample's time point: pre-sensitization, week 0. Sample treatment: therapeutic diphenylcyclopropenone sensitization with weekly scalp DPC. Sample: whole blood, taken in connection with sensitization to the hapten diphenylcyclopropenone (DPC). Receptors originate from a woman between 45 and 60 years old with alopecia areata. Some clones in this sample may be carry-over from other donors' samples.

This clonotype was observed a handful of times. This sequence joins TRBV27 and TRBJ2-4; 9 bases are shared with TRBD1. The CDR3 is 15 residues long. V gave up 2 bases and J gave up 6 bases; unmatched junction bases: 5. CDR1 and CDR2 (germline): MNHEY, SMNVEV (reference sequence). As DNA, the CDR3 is TGTGCCAGCAGTTTAGCCGGGACAGGGCCAAACATTCAGTACTTC. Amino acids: CASSLAGTGPNIQYF.

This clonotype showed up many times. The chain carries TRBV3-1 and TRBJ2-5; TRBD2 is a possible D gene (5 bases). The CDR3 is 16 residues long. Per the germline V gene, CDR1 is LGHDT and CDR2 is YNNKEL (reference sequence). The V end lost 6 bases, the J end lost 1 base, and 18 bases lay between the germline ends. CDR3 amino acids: CASRPIPGRAQETQYF. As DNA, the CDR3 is TGTGCCAGCAGACCCATACCGGGAAGAGCCCAAGAGACCCAGTACTTC.

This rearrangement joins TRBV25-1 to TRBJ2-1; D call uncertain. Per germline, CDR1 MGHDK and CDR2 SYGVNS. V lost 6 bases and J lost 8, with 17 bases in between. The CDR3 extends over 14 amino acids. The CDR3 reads CASSGAGEFHEQFF. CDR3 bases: TGTGCCAGCAGCGGAGCAGGAGAATTCCATGAGCAGTTCTTC.

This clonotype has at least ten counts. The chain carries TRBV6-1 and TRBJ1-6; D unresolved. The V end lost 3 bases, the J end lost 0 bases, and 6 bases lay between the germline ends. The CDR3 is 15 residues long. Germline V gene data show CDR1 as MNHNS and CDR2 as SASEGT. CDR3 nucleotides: TGTGCCAGCAGTGAGGTCAGCTCCTATAATTCACCCCTCCACTTT. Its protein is CASSEVSSYNSPLHF.

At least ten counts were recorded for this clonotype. Here the CDR3 DNA reads TGTGCCAGCAGCTCTGGGGAACTAGCGGGGCCAGATACGCAGTATTTT. Its translation is CASSSGELAGPDTQYF. The chain has TRBV7-9 and TRBJ2-3; TRBD2 matches 10 bases. CDR3 size: 16 residues. J lost 4 bases, V lost 4 bases, and 8 bases had no gene match. In germline, CDR1 is SEHNR, CDR2 FQNEAQ (reference sequence). Variable domain in full (rest from reference TRBV7-9 and TRBJ2-3): DTGVSQNPRHKITKRGQNVTFRCDPISEHNRLYWYRQTLGQGPEFLTYFQNEAQLEKSRLLSDRFSAERPKGSFSTLEIQRTEQGDSAMYLCASSSGELAGPDTQYFGPGTRLTVL.

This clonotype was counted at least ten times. CDR3 loop: CSARVAASGLDTQYF. The CDR3 DNA follows: TGCAGTGCTAGAGTGGCGGCTAGCGGACTAGATACGCAGTATTTT. This rearrangement joins TRBV20-1 to TRBJ2-3, with 7 bases lining up with TRBD2. Germline V gene lookup returns CDR1 DFQATT and CDR2 SNEGSKA (reference sequence). Trimming cost V 1 base and J 5 bases; bases outside gene matches: 9. The CDR3 contains 15 residues.

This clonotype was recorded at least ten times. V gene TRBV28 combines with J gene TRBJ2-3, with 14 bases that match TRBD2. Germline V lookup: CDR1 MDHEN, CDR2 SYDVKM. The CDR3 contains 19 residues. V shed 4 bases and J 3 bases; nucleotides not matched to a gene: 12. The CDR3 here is CASSSLTGTSGRRTDTQYF. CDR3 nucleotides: TGTGCCAGCAGTTCCCTTACCGGGACTAGCGGGAGACGTACAGATACGCAGTATTTT.

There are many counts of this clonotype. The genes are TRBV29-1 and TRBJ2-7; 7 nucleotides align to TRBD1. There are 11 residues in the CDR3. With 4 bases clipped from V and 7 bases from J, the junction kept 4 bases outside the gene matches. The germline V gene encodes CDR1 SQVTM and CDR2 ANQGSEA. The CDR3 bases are TGCAGCGTTGCAGAGGGGGCGGAGCAGTACTTC. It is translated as CSVAEGAEQYF.

CDR3 DNA: TGTGCCAGCAGCCATCGCACAGGGACGACTGAAGCTTTCTTT. It codes for CASSHRTGTTEAFF. The chain recombines TRBV7-9 with TRBJ1-1, with D tentatively TRBD1 (6 bases). Germline V CDR1 and CDR2: SEHNR, FQNEAQ (reference sequence). Trimming left V 5 bases short and J 5 bases short, with 15 bases between. CDR3 length equals 14 residues.

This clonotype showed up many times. The CDR3 bases are TGCAGTGCTAGAGATCTTACAGAGTACAATGAGCAGTTCTTC. Translated, it gives CSARDLTEYNEQFF. The chain is built from TRBV20-1 and TRBJ2-1; D not certain. With 0 bases removed from V and 4 bases from J, the gap between germline ends came to 10 bases. Germline V lookup: CDR1 DFQATT, CDR2 SNEGSKA (reference sequence). The CDR3 length is 14 residues.

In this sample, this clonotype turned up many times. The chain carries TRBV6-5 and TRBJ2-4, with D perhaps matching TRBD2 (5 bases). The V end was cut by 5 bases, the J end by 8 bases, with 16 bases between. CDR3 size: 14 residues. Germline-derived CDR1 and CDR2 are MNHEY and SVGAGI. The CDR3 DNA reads TGTGCCAGCAGTGACGGCCCCCCGGGGTACATTCAGTACTTC. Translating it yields CASSDGPPGYIQYF.

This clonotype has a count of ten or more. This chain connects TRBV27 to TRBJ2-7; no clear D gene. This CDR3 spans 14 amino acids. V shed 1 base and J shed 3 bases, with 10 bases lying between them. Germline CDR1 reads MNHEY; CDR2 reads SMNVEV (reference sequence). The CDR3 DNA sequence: TGTGCCAGCAGTTTATACAGCGCCAGCTACGAGCAGTACTTC. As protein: CASSLYSASYEQYF.

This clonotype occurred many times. For the CDR3, the DNA is TGCGCCAGCAGCTCATCTTACCCGACAGTGGACATTCAGTACTTC. Translated: CASSSSYPTVDIQYF. The chain carries TRBV5-1 and TRBJ2-4, with D perhaps matching TRBD1 (5 bases). Looked up from germline, CDR1 is SGHRS and CDR2 is YFSETQ. Trimming shortened V by 3 bases and J by 8 bases, and 18 bases separated the two germline ends. This CDR3 is built from 15 residues.

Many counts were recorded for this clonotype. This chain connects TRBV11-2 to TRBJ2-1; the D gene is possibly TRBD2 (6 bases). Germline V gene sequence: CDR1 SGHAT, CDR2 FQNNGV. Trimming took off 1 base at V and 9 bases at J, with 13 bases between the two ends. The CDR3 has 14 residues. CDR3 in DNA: TGTGCCAGCAGCTTAGCCTCTAGCGCCGGTGAGCAGTTCTTC. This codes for CASSLASSAGEQFF.

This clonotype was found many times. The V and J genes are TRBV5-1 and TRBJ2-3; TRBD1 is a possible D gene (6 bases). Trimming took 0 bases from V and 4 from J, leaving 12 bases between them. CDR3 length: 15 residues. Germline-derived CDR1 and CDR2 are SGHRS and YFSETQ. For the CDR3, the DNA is TGCGCCAGCAGCTTGGAGGGCAGGGGTCCAGATACGCAGTATTTT. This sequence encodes CASSLEGRGPDTQYF.

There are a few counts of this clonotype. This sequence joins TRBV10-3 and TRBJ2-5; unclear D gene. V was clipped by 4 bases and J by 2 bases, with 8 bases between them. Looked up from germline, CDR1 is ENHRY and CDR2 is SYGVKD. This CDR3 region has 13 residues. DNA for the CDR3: TGTGCCATCAGTGGGGTCAGACAAGAGACCCAGTACTTC. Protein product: CAISGVRQETQYF.